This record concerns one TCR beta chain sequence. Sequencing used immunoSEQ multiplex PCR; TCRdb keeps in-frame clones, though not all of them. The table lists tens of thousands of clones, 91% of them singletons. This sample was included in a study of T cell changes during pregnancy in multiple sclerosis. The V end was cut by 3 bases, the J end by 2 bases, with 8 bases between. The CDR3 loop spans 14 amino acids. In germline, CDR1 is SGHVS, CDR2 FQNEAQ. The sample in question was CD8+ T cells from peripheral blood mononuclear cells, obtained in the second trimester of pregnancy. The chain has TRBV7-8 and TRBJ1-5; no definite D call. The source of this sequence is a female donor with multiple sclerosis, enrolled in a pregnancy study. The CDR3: CASSLELGNQPQHF. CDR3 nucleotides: TGTGCCAGCAGCTTGGAGTTAGGCAATCAGCCCCAGCATTTT. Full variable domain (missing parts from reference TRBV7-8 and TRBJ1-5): GAGVSQSPRYKVAKRGQDVALRCDPISGHVSLFWYQQALGQGPEFLTYFQNEAQLDKSGLPSDRFFAERPEGSVSTLKIQRTQQEDSAVYLCASSLELGNQPQHFGDGTRLSIL.